This T cell receptor (beta chain) was documented in a study of blood T cell repertoires in COVID-19 (dated by TCRdb to 2020 to 2022). General notes on the study: Collaborator samples came from the United States, Italy and Spain and covered acute and convalescent phases of COVID-19. The sample metadata nearly always contained a de-identified subject ID, COVID-19 status, age in years and sex. Samples came from the ongoing ImmuneRACE study (first 160 participants) plus 1,254 subjects from 6 global collaborators. Deeply sampled blood TCRbeta repertoires from subjects exposed to, actively infected with, or recovered from COVID-19 were included in the dataset. The material from the prospective study consisted of cDNA or gDNA derived from T cells, B-cell-depleted T cells, or PBMCs. Where HLA class I and class II types were available, the types were taken from metadata supplied by the sample provider, not from assay-based typing. The repertoires were released in a freely available public database intended as a resource for research on the immune response to SARS-CoV-2.

TCRbeta CDR3 regions were amplified from genomic DNA using the immunoSEQ Assay, a bias-controlled multiplex PCR. Turning to the authors' computational methods: Nucleated cell counts per sample were estimated from amplification of reference gene primers within the assay. To quantify the absolute abundance of each unique TCRbeta CDR3 rearrangement, sequence reads were collapsed and filtered. For each sample, productive Simpson clonality was calculated by taking the square root of Simpson's diversity index across productive rearrangements. TCRdb provides this immuneACCESS table in a form limited to in-frame rearrangements. Some clones are lacking; in checked studies, under half of them reflect an unresolved V gene, and why the rest are absent is not known. From that table come the V and J calls and clone size; the DNA was used to work out D and trimming. The sample records 130,000 or so clones, around 81% of which are singletons. The ten largest account for approximately 11% of the sample.

Results the study describes overall, beyond this receptor: Clinical and demographic metadata were provided uncurated, with the amount varying by source and participant.

Each collaborating institution followed its own protocols to collect whole blood in K2EDTA tubes. For TCRbeta analysis, collaborators shipped samples in one of three forms: frozen whole blood, isolated PBMCs, or DNA extracted from either of those sample types. According to the germline V gene (reference sequence), CDR1 reads LGHDT and CDR2 reads YNNKEL. V is reduced by 4 bases and J by 4 bases, leaving a spacing of 15 bases between them. Reading from cysteine to phenylalanine, the CDR3 counts 15 amino acids. The DNA shown is the 45-base CDR3, in frame from base 1. This clone appeared a few times. The antigen it binds to is not known. No clone much larger than this one lies a single base away; base qualities are absent.

Material: peripheral blood. This receptor was taken from a human donor in a cohort sampled during active COVID-19. The V and J genes are TRBV3-1 (or the pseudogene TRBV3-2) and TRBJ2-3, with TRBD1 as a weak D call on 5 bases. The CDR3 protein sequence reads: CASSPFPDSADTQYF. The nucleotides read TGTGCCAGCAGCCCCTTCCCCGACAGTGCAGATACGCAGTATTTT.